The 8 T cell receptor beta chains in this list originate from one sample, sequenced in a study of T-cell reconstitution after alpha-beta-depleted transplantation in children. A library of TCRbeta sequences, prepared with unique molecular identifiers, was generated. In TCRdb, the PCR reads were re-called with MiXCR into one record per CDR3 protein. This sample carries around 800,000 distinct CDR3 sequences, roughly 15% of them seen once, and the ten largest clones take around 4.5%. The sample in question was PBMCs, mostly from graft donor cells, obtained 360 days after TCRalphabeta/CD19-depleted stem cell transplant. Source of these receptors: a male patient younger than 18 who had a stem cell transplant for acute lymphoblastic leukemia, so the T cells may come from the graft donor.

The chain is built from TRBV7-3 and TRBJ2-3; a weak D match, TRBD2 (6 bases). Trimming shortened V by 5 bases and J by 2 bases, and 8 bases separated the two germline ends. CDR3 length: 13 residues. Germline CDR1 reads SGHTA; CDR2 reads FQGTGA. CDR3 bases: TGTGCCAGCAGCCCACTAGCCACAGATACGCAGTATTTT. This encodes CASSPLATDTQYF.

The chain is built from TRBV7-6 and TRBJ2-5; TRBD2 agrees at 11 bases. With V trimmed by 5 bases and J by 2 bases, 10 bases remained unmatched. The CDR3 extends over 17 amino acids. The V gene's germline CDR1 is SGHVS and CDR2 FNYEAQ. CDR3 sequence (DNA): TGTGCCAGCAGCCGACCTCGGCTAGCGGGAGGACAAGAGACCCAGTACTTC. Protein sequence: CASSRPRLAGGQETQYF.

This clonotype was counted only a few times. The chain recombines TRBV20-1 with TRBJ2-2, with 8 positions matching TRBD1. J gave up 3 bases and V 7 bases, and 10 bases lay outside the gene matches. CDR3 size: 15 residues. The germline gives CDR1 DFQATT, CDR2 SNEGSKA (reference sequence). In nucleotides, the CDR3 is TGCAGTGGTAGTGACCGGACAGGGCACACCGGGGAGCTGTTTTTT. Translating gives CSGSDRTGHTGELFF.

J is TRBJ2-7 and V is TRBV27, with 10 nucleotides matching TRBD2. The CDR3 totals 15 residues. J gave up 3 bases and V 7 bases, and 9 bases lay outside the gene matches. Looked up from germline, CDR1 is MNHEY and CDR2 is SMNVEV (reference sequence). The CDR3 here is CASMPWASGSYEQYF. CDR3 bases: TGTGCCAGCATGCCGTGGGCTAGCGGGAGCTACGAGCAGTACTTC.

The chain is built from TRBV14 and TRBJ2-3; 13 bases align to TRBD2. CDR1 and CDR2 from the germline V gene are SGHDN and FVKESK. The V segment lost 3 bases and the J segment 3 bases; nucleotides outside the gene matches: 9. CDR3 length: 18 residues. The CDR3 region has the DNA TGTGCCAGCAGCCAGGGCCGTCGGACTAGCGGGAGAACAGATACGCAGTATTTT. As protein: CASSQGRRTSGRTDTQYF.

The table lists this clonotype with a few counts. This chain connects TRBV19 to TRBJ1-1, with D possibly being TRBD1 (6 bases). This CDR3 comprises 14 residues. Germline V gives CDR1 LNHDA, CDR2 SQIVND (reference sequence). V dropped 8 bases and J dropped 4 bases, with 17 bases sitting between them. CDR3 coding DNA: TGTGCCAGTCACCGGGGGCCTGGTAGCACTGAAGCTTTCTTT. This sequence encodes CASHRGPGSTEAFF.

This clonotype was recorded a few times. In DNA, the CDR3 is TGCGCCAGCAGATATTCTACAGGGTCGAATGAAGCTTTCTTT. Amino acid sequence: CASRYSTGSNEAFF. The rearrangement links TRBV5-1 to TRBJ1-1; D possibly corresponds to TRBD1 (6 bases). CDR3 length: 14 residues. Trimming took 5 bases from V and 7 from J, leaving 18 bases between them. The V gene's germline CDR1 is SGHRS and CDR2 YFSETQ.

The rearrangement joins TRBV5-1 to TRBJ2-1, with 8 bases aligning to TRBD2. This CDR3 region has 16 residues. Germline-derived CDR1 and CDR2 are SGHRS and YFSETQ. V lost 4 bases, J lost 3 bases, and 9 bases stayed unmatched. CDR3 bases: TGCGCCAGCAGCCGTCTCACTAGCGGTGTCTACAATGAGCAGTTCTTC. Translated: CASSRLTSGVYNEQFF.